This TCR beta chain was observed in a study of CD8+CD57+ T cells in acquired aplastic anemia. Study conclusions and caveats: In CD8+ cells, Simpson's diversity showed no significant difference between patients and controls.

V lost 10 bases and J lost 3, with 22 bases in between. The length of the CDR3 is 15 residues. Germline V gene data show CDR1 as ENHRY and CDR2 as SYGVKD. This clonotype was counted a few times. What it recognizes is unknown. A much larger clone lies one base from this, so it may be a read error. Profiles of TCR beta VDJ and CDR3 were generated from a genomic DNA template. TCRdb re-called the reads with MiXCR, one entry per CDR3 protein. The repertoire includes just over 400,000 distinct CDR3 sequences, 65% to 80% of them detected once, and approximately 3.9% sits in the top ten. The sequenced material came from sorted CD4+, CD8+, or CD8+CD57+ T cells (not recorded which) from PBMCs. The rearrangement uses TRBV10-3 and TRBJ2-7; TRBD1 is a possible D gene (5 bases). The TCR sequence derives from a human donor in good health, serving as a control. CDR3 sequence (DNA): TGTGCCAGCAAACAAAGGCTCGGACACTTCTACGAGCAGTACTTC. Translated: CASKQRLGHFYEQYF.